The next 9 T cell receptor beta chains were all read from a single sample in a study of shared clonotypes between healthy human individuals. The repertoire was sequenced with immunoSEQ multiplex PCR; TCRdb's copy has only in-frame clones and lacks some. Of roughly 680,000 clones listed, 72% were seen once; the top ten hold around 1.7%. Material: memory CD4+ T cells sorted from blood. Subset reported: CD45RA-negative fraction. The receptors stem from a woman between 25 and 40 years old in good health.

The chain recombines TRBV6-7 with TRBJ2-7; D gene unclear. TRBV6-7 is known as an ORF, though its function is uncertain. Trimming stripped 10 bases from V and 7 bases from J, with 17 bases between. The CDR3 covers 12 residues. CDR3 in DNA: TGTGCCAACCGGCCCGGGCTGTGGGAGCAGTACTTC. Translating gives CANRPGLWEQYF.

This rearrangement joins TRBV15 to TRBJ1-2; D is possibly TRBD1 (5 bases). This CDR3 comprises 17 residues. Trimming took off 0 bases at V and 5 bases at J, with 19 bases between the two ends. Germline V gene data show CDR1 as LNHNV and CDR2 as YYDKDF (reference sequence). CDR3 bases: TGTGCCACCAGCAGAGATCTCCTTCAGGGTGGGAGTTATGGCTACACCTTC. It yields the protein CATSRDLLQGGSYGYTF. The variable domain in full, with the rest retrieved from reference TRBV15 and TRBJ1-2, is DAMVIQNPRYQVTQFGKPVTLSCSQTLNHNVMYWYQQKSSQAPKLLFHYYDKDFNNEADTPDNFQSRRPNTSFCFLDIRSPGLGDTAMYLCATSRDLLQGGSYGYTFGSGTRLTVV.

The rearrangement uses TRBV7-7 and TRBJ2-5; a possible D gene is TRBD2 (5 bases). The ends were cut back, 2 bases at V and 2 bases at J, with 12 bases in the middle. This CDR3 spans 15 amino acids. The V gene's germline CDR1 is SSHAT and CDR2 FNYEAQ (reference sequence). CDR3 sequence: CASSLSPGGQETQYF. In DNA form, the CDR3 reads TGTGCCAGCAGCTTATCACCCGGAGGACAAGAGACCCAGTACTTC.

This clone appeared a few times. The rearrangement joins TRBV19 to TRBJ2-2; D uncertain. This CDR3 contains 12 residues. The germline V gene has CDR1 LNHDA and CDR2 SQIVND (reference sequence). V was clipped by 7 bases and J by 4 bases, with 7 bases between them. Here the CDR3 DNA reads TGTGCCAGTACCCCTCTCACCGGGGAGCTGTTTTTT. It yields the protein CASTPLTGELFF.

This chain connects TRBV5-1 to TRBJ2-7; 10 positions match TRBD1. Trimming removed 5 bases from V and 6 bases from J; junction bases left unmatched: 8. CDR1 is SGHRS and CDR2 is YFSETQ in the germline V gene. The CDR3 is 14 amino acids. CDR3 region: CASSPGTGATEQYF. CDR3 nucleotides: TGCGCCAGCAGTCCCGGGACAGGGGCCACCGAGCAGTACTTC.

This sequence joins TRBV28 and TRBJ1-2; the match to TRBD1 covers 10 bases. This CDR3 is 14 amino acids long. Germline loops: CDR1 MDHEN, CDR2 SYDVKM. The J segment lost 4 bases and the V segment lost 5 bases, leaving 4 bases of the junction unmatched. CDR3 in DNA: TGTGCCAGCAGTGTGGGACAGGGGTTCTATGGCTACACCTTC. Amino acids: CASSVGQGFYGYTF.

The chain recombines TRBV7-2 with TRBJ1-2; tentative D call: TRBD1 (5 bases). The germline gives CDR1 SGHTA, CDR2 FQGNSA. V was trimmed by 5 bases and J by 5 bases, leaving 15 bases between them. The CDR3 sequence is 14 residues long. CDR3 bases: TGTGCCAGCAGCCCCTATGGGGGGGAGTATGGCTACACCTTC. It specifies CASSPYGGEYGYTF.

This clone was found once. This sequence joins TRBV25-1 and TRBJ2-1, with D possibly TRBD1 on 6 matching bases. The CDR3 covers 14 residues. Germline V gene data show CDR1 as MGHDK and CDR2 as SYGVNS. V was pared by 6 bases and J by 5 bases, with 14 bases between. This CDR3 reads CASRGGLTDNEQFF. The CDR3 nucleotides are TGTGCCAGCAGAGGGGGTTTAACCGACAATGAGCAGTTCTTC.

This chain connects TRBV5-1 to TRBJ1-6; 7 positions agree with TRBD1. V trimming: 1 base; J trimming: 5 bases; junction bases outside the gene matches: 0. Looked up from germline, CDR1 is SGHRS and CDR2 is YFSETQ. This CDR3 comprises 14 residues. CDR3 DNA: TGCGCCAGCAGCTTGACAGGGGATAATTCACCCCTCCACTTT. This translates into CASSLTGDNSPLHF.